Listed here are 27 T cell receptor beta chains from one sample, sequenced in a study of cytomegalovirus exposure and HLA in healthy donors. PCR was performed using 60 Vbeta and 13 Jbeta primers. Clones were sequenced by immunoSEQ multiplex PCR, and TCRdb holds only the in-frame ones, with some missing. In the table there are fewer than 200,000 clones, more than 70% of which are singletons. Input material: PBMCs. The receptors here all came from a girl aged 10-17 years in good health and CMV-seronegative.

The chain employs TRBV10-1 and TRBJ1-2; the D is unclear. Germline loops: CDR1 WNHNN, CDR2 SYGVQD (reference sequence). With 10 bases removed from V and 5 bases from J, the gap between germline ends came to 17 bases. CDR3 length: 13 residues. The CDR3 sequence: CATSPHGDYGYTF. DNA of the CDR3: TGCGCCACCTCACCTCACGGAGATTATGGCTACACCTTC.

This clone was picked up one time. The gene calls are TRBV4-2 and TRBJ2-1; tentatively, D is TRBD1 (5 bases). The CDR3 length is 15 residues. Germline CDR1 LGHNA, CDR2 YNFKEQ. V was shortened by 2 bases and J by 7 bases, with 15 bases between the two germline ends. The CDR3 sequence: CASSQYPQGRNEQFF. The CDR3 region has the DNA TGTGCCAGCAGCCAATATCCGCAGGGCCGGAATGAGCAGTTCTTC.

CDR3 in amino acids: CSVEMGANYGYTF. The CDR3 bases are TGCAGCGTTGAGATGGGAGCTAACTATGGCTACACCTTC. The chain uses TRBV29-1 and TRBJ1-2; no clear D gene. V shed 3 bases and J shed 0 bases, with 8 bases lying between them. Germline V gene data show CDR1 as SQVTM and CDR2 as ANQGSEA. The CDR3 contains 13 residues. The full variable domain, completed using reference TRBV29-1 and TRBJ1-2, is SAVISQKPSRDICQRGTSLTIQCQVDSQVTMMFWYRQQPGQSLTLIATANQGSEATYESGFVIDKFPISRPNLTFSTLTVSNMSPEDSSIYLCSVEMGANYGYTFGSGTRLTVV.

The V call is TRBV10-1, the J call TRBJ2-3; tentative D call: TRBD1 (5 bases). Trimming shortened V by 2 bases and J by 2 bases, and 23 bases separated the two germline ends. The germline V gene encodes CDR1 WNHNN and CDR2 SYGVQD (reference sequence). This CDR3 has 19 residues. The DNA of the CDR3 is TGCGCCAGCAGTGAGGGGGCGGCCAACAAGGGATGGAACACAGATACGCAGTATTTT. Protein: CASSEGAANKGWNTDTQYF.

This chain uses TRBV29-1 with TRBJ1-2, with a tentative D call TRBD1 (6 bases). V lost 3 bases, J lost 7 bases, and 15 bases lay in between. CDR3 length: 13 residues. Germline CDR1 reads SQVTM; CDR2 reads ANQGSEA. CDR3 DNA sequence: TGCAGCGTTGACCTTGACAGGCGAGGTGGCTACACCTTC. Translating it yields CSVDLDRRGGYTF.

The CDR3 DNA is TGTGCCAGCAGCTTATCTACTGAAGCTTTCTTT. Translating it yields CASSLSTEAFF. The chain is built from TRBV7-9 and TRBJ1-1; D is unresolved. CDR3 length equals 11 residues. The V gene's germline CDR1 is SEHNR and CDR2 FQNEAQ (reference sequence). V shed 2 bases and J shed 5 bases, with 3 bases lying between them.

This chain uses TRBV2 with TRBJ2-7, with D unresolved. This CDR3 is 12 amino acids long. Trimming left V 3 bases short and J 9 bases short, with 12 bases between. From germline, CDR1 is SNHLY and CDR2 FYNNEI. CDR3 sequence: CASSDLADTQYF. The DNA of the CDR3 is TGTGCCAGCAGTGATTTGGCAGATACGCAGTACTTC.

The table lists this clone with a count of one. The chain joins TRBV9 to TRBJ2-1; 9 bases fit TRBD1. The trim removed 4 bases at V and 8 bases at J, leaving 7 bases unmatched. This CDR3 has 14 residues. From germline, CDR1 is SGDLS and CDR2 YYNGEE. Here the CDR3 DNA reads TGTGCCAGCAGCTTTTGGGACAGGGAGGATGAGCAGTTCTTC. Protein: CASSFWDREDEQFF.

V is TRBV5-1 and J is TRBJ2-7, with no clear D. The CDR3 totals 15 residues. Trimming left V 4 bases short and J 2 bases short, with 16 bases between. CDR1 is SGHRS, CDR2 YFSETQ, per germline. The CDR3, as DNA: TGCGCCAGCAGCCCGGGTTACCCCATGCCCTACGAGCAGTACTTC. Residues: CASSPGYPMPYEQYF.

This chain joins TRBV19 and TRBJ2-5, with D perhaps TRBD1 (6 bases). Germline CDR1 LNHDA, CDR2 SQIVND (reference sequence). This CDR3 comprises 14 residues. Trimming took 4 bases from V and 4 from J, leaving 13 bases between them. The CDR3 bases are TGTGCCAGTAGTAAGGGGGTAGGGGGAGAGACCCAGTACTTC. Amino acids: CASSKGVGGETQYF.

This clone has just a few counts. The chain recombines TRBV7-9 with TRBJ1-1; D is unresolved. Germline CDR1 reads SEHNR; CDR2 reads FQNEAQ (reference sequence). Trimming removed 2 bases at V and 8 bases at J, with 3 bases between. This CDR3 region has 10 residues. CDR3 region: CASSLTEAFF. CDR3 DNA: TGTGCCAGCAGCTTAACAGAAGCTTTCTTT.

The rearrangement uses TRBV7-8 and TRBJ1-5; D is unresolved. Germline V gene data show CDR1 as SGHVS and CDR2 as FQNEAQ. This CDR3 has 13 amino acids. The germline V and J ends were trimmed by 0 bases and 5 bases, with 5 bases remaining between them. CDR3 region: CASSLAPDQPQHF. In DNA, the CDR3 is TGTGCCAGCAGCTTAGCGCCAGATCAGCCCCAGCATTTT.

This chain uses TRBV19 with TRBJ1-1; D remains unclear. CDR1 is LNHDA, CDR2 SQIVND, per germline (reference sequence). V lost 2 bases, J lost 2 bases, and 6 bases lay in between. CDR3 length: 13 residues. The CDR3 coding sequence is TGTGCCAGTAGTATACGGAGAAACACTGAAGCTTTCTTT. It specifies CASSIRRNTEAFF.

V usage is TRBV18 and J usage is TRBJ1-2, with 8 positions matching TRBD1. CDR1 is KGHSH and CDR2 is LQKENI in the germline V gene. J was trimmed by 2 bases and V by 5 bases; bases with no gene match: 4. The CDR3 consists of 14 residues. This chain's CDR3 is CASSFGQGNYGYTF. The CDR3 DNA follows: TGTGCCAGCTCATTCGGACAGGGAAACTATGGCTACACCTTC.

This clone was picked up a small number of times. The V call is TRBV2, the J call TRBJ1-2, with TRBD1 matching 11 bases. This CDR3 is 16 amino acids long. The germline V gene has CDR1 SNHLY and CDR2 FYNNEI. Germline trimming cut 7 bases from V and 7 bases from J; bases unmatched to any gene: 14. The CDR3 loop reads CASIPINRDRGGGYTF. In nucleotides, the CDR3 is TGTGCCAGCATCCCCATTAACCGGGACAGGGGGGGTGGCTACACCTTC.

The chain joins TRBV5-6 to TRBJ2-7, with D perhaps matching TRBD2 (6 bases). This CDR3 is built from 13 residues. The ends were cut back, 0 bases at V and 5 bases at J, with 9 bases in the middle. Germline loops: CDR1 SGHDT, CDR2 YYEEEE. The CDR3 reads CASSLGGVDEQYF. In DNA, the CDR3 is TGTGCCAGCAGCTTGGGGGGGGTGGACGAGCAGTACTTC.

The J gene is TRBJ2-1, the V gene TRBV19; 7 nucleotides line up with TRBD1. J lost 5 bases, V lost 5 bases, and 12 bases had no gene match. The germline V gene encodes CDR1 LNHDA and CDR2 SQIVND (reference sequence). The CDR3 contains 16 residues. The CDR3, as DNA: TGTGCCAGTAGTTCAAGCAGGGACAGACTCAACAATGAGCAGTTCTTC. It specifies CASSSSRDRLNNEQFF.

The chain joins TRBV4-1 to TRBJ1-2; TRBD1 matches 7 bases. Per the germline V gene, CDR1 is MGHRA and CDR2 is YSYEKL. The CDR3 runs to 14 residues. The ends lost 0 bases at V and 8 bases at J; junction bases unmatched: 6. CDR3 sequence: CASSQEKGAWGYTF. CDR3 coding DNA: TGCGCCAGCAGCCAAGAAAAGGGGGCCTGGGGCTACACCTTC.

V and J are TRBV18 and TRBJ1-1; TRBD1 might be the D (6 bases). The CDR3 totals 16 residues. V dropped 0 bases and J dropped 11 bases, with 22 bases sitting between them. Germline V gene sequence: CDR1 KGHSH, CDR2 LQKENI. CDR3 amino acids: CASSPPAGTHLGSAFF. In nucleotides, the CDR3 is TGTGCCAGCTCACCACCCGCCGGGACACATCTGGGGTCGGCTTTCTTT. Together with reference TRBV18 and TRBJ1-1, the CDR3 gives the full variable domain: NAGVMQNPRHLVRRRGQEARLRCSPMKGHSHVYWYRQLPEEGLKFMVYLQKENIIDESGMPKERFSAEFPKEGPSILRIQQVVRGDSAAYFCASSPPAGTHLGSAFFGQGTRLTVV.

This clone was recorded once. The V gene is TRBV7-6, the J gene TRBJ2-3; 9 nucleotides align to TRBD2. Germline V gene data show CDR1 as SGHVS and CDR2 as FNYEAQ. The CDR3 runs 18 residues. The trim removed 3 bases at V and 0 bases at J, leaving 10 bases unmatched. Written as DNA, the CDR3 is TGTGCCAGCAGCTTCCGAAGCGGGGGGCCGACTAGCACAGATACGCAGTATTTT. This translates into CASSFRSGGPTSTDTQYF.

The CDR3 loop reads CASSLSGGSYNEQFF. CDR3 nucleotide sequence: TGTGCCAGCAGCTTAAGCGGGGGATCCTACAATGAGCAGTTCTTC. This chain joins TRBV7-3 and TRBJ2-1; 7 nucleotides align to TRBD2. This CDR3 has 15 residues. V gave up 1 base and J gave up 1 base; unmatched junction bases: 1. Germline V gene data show CDR1 as SGHTA and CDR2 as FQGTGA.

The chain combines TRBV19 with TRBJ1-1; D ambiguous. The V gene lost 10 bases and the J gene lost 1 base, with 16 bases spanning the gap. This CDR3 has 14 amino acids. CDR1 is LNHDA and CDR2 is SQIVND in the germline V gene (reference sequence). The CDR3 is CATEAREGNTEAFF. The CDR3 bases are TGTGCCACAGAGGCACGGGAGGGGAACACTGAAGCTTTCTTT.

This clone came up once. The chain joins TRBV7-6 to TRBJ1-6, with a tentative D call TRBD1 (6 bases). Trimming removed 5 bases at V and 8 bases at J, with 16 bases between. The germline gives CDR1 SGHVS, CDR2 FNYEAQ. This CDR3 comprises 15 residues. CDR3 in amino acids: CASSQSGGEHSPLHF. The CDR3 DNA is TGTGCCAGCAGCCAATCGGGGGGCGAGCATTCACCCCTCCACTTT.

The CDR3: CASSLMQGLMNTEAFF. CDR3 sequence (DNA): TGTGCCAGCAGCTTAATGCAGGGACTCATGAACACTGAAGCTTTCTTT. This chain connects TRBV11-2 to TRBJ1-1, with D maybe TRBD1 (5 bases). The CDR3 has 16 residues. Germline V gives CDR1 SGHAT, CDR2 FQNNGV. Trimming left V 2 bases short and J 0 bases short, with 13 bases between.

The chain carries TRBV19 and TRBJ2-2; TRBD2 aligns across 13 bases. The germline V gene encodes CDR1 LNHDA and CDR2 SQIVND (reference sequence). With 5 bases clipped from V and 2 bases from J, the junction kept 5 bases outside the gene matches. This CDR3 region has 17 residues. The CDR3 DNA follows: TGTGCCAGTAGTCCTAGACTAGCGGGGGGTAACACCGGGGAGCTGTTTTTT. This translates into CASSPRLAGGNTGELFF.

This clone appeared a few times. CDR3 sequence reads: CASSMRGQGVLHQPQHF. As DNA, the CDR3 is TGTGCCAGTAGTATGCGGGGACAGGGAGTACTACATCAGCCCCAGCATTTT. The chain has TRBV19 and TRBJ1-5; 9 positions match TRBD1. The junction had 11 bases not matched to a gene; V was cut back by 3 bases and J by 5 bases. This CDR3 is 17 amino acids long. Germline V CDR1 and CDR2: LNHDA, SQIVND (reference sequence).

V gene TRBV5-1 combines with J gene TRBJ1-1; unclear D gene. The germline V gene encodes CDR1 SGHRS and CDR2 YFSETQ. The CDR3 contains 15 residues. V was shortened by 4 bases and J by 0 bases, with 13 bases between the two germline ends. CDR3 sequence reads: CASSPDGVLNTEAFF. The CDR3 DNA is TGCGCCAGCAGCCCGGACGGGGTGCTGAACACTGAAGCTTTCTTT.